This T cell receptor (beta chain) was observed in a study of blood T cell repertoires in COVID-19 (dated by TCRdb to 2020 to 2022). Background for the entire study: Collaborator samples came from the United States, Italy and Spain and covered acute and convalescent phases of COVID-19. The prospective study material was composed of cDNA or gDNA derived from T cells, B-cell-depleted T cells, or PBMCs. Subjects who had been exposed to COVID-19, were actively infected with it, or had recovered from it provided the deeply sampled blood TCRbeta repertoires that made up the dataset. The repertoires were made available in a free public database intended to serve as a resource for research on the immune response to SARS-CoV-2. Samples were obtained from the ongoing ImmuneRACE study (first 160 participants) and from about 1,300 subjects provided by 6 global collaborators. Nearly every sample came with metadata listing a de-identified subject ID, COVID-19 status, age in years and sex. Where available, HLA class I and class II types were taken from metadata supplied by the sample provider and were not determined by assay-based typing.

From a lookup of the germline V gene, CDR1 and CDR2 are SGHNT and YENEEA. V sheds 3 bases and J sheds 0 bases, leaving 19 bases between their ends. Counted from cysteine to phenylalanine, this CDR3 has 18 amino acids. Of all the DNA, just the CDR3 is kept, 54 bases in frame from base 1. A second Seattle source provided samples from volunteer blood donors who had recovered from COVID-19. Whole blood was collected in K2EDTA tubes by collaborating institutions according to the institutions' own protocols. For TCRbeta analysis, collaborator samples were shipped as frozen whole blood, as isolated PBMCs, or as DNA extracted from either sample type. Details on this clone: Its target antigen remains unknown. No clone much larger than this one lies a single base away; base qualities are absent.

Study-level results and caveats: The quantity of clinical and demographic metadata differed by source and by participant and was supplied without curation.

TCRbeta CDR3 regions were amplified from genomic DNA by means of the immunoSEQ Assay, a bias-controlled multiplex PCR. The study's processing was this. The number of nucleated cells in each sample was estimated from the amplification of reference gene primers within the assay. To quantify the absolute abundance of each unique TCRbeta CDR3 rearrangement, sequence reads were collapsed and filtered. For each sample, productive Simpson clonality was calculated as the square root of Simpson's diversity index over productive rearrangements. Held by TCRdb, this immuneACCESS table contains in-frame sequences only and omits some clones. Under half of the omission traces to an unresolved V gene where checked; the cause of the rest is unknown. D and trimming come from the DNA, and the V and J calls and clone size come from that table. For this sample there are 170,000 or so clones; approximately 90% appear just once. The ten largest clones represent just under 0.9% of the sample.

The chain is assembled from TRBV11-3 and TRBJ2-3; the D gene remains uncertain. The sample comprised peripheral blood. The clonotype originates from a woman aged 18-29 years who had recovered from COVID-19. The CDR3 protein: CASSFRSSGPFSTDTQYF. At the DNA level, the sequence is TGTGCCAGCAGCTTTAGGAGTTCCGGTCCTTTTAGCACAGATACGCAGTATTTT. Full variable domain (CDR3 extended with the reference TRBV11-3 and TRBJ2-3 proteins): EAGVVQSPRYKIIEKKQPVAFWCNPISGHNTLYWYLQNLGQGPELLIRYENEEAVDDSQLPKDRFSAERLKGVDSTLKIQPAELGDSAVYLCASSFRSSGPFSTDTQYFGPGTRLTVL.